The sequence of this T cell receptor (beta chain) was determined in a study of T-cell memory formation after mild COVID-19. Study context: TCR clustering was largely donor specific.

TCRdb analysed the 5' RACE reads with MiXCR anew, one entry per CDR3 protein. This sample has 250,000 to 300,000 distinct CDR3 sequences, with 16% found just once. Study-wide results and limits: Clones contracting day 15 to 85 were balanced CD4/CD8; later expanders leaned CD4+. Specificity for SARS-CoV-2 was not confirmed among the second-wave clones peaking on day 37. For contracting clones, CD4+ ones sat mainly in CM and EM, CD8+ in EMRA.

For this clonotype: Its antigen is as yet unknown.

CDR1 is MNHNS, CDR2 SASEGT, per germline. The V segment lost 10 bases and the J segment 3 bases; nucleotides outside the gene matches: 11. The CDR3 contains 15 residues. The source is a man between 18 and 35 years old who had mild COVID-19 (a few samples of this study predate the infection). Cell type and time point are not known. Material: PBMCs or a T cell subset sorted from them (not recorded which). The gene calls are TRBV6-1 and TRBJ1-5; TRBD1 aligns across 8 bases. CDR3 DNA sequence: TGTGCCACCAAAAGGGGACAGGAGCTCAATCAGCCCCAGCATTTT. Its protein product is CATKRGQELNQPQHF.